This TCR beta chain was captured in a study of naive and memory T cell subsets. General observations from the study: A few larger clonotypes appeared in naive repertoires, especially CD8, possibly memory cells re-expressing CD45RA.

As to this clonotype: Its antigen is not known.

CDR1 is SQVTM and CDR2 is ANQGSEA in the germline V gene. Between the trimmed V and J ends, which lost 3 bases and 2 bases, there was a span of 11 bases. This CDR3 spans 14 amino acids. The beta constant-region primer was an equimolar mix of two oligonucleotides covering TRBC1 and TRBC2. Ligated cDNA was amplified by four rounds of PCR with nested alpha and beta constant-region primers and SP2. TCRdb re-analysed the UMI-ligation and nested PCR reads in MiXCR, keeping a single row per CDR3 protein. The data hold roughly 150,000 distinct CDR3 sequences, with approximately 20% observed a single time. Cells stained for CD3, CD4, CD8, CD45RA and CD27 were sorted into four subsets.

Specimen: naive CD8+ T cells from blood. The origin of this receptor is a human donor in good health. This chain joins TRBV29-1 and TRBJ1-5, with D perhaps TRBD1 (6 bases). CDR3 residues: CSVDGGPGNQPQHF. The DNA for the CDR3 is TGCAGCGTTGATGGGGGGCCAGGCAATCAGCCCCAGCATTTT.